This T cell receptor (beta chain) is from a study of shared clonotypes between healthy human individuals. The CDR3 has 13 amino acids. Trimming pared 0 bases from V and 6 bases from J, leaving 6 bases between. Germline V lookup: CDR1 MNHEY, CDR2 SVGAGI. The study drew its donors from healthy HIV-negative adults without recent acute infections or vaccinations. CD4+ cells underwent separation, giving CD45RA+ naive and CD45RA-negative memory subsets. This table comes from immunoSEQ multiplex PCR, and its TCRdb copy is limited to in-frame clones, with some not included. The sample lists approximately 940,000 clones, around three quarters occurring once.

The sample comprised memory CD4+ T cells sorted from blood. Stated subset: CD45RA-negative fraction. J is TRBJ1-5 and V is TRBV6-5; D gene ambiguous. The TCR comes from a man younger than 35 in good health. DNA of the CDR3: TGTGCCAGCAGTTACTCCCACGGTCAGCCCCAGCATTTT. It is translated as CASSYSHGQPQHF.